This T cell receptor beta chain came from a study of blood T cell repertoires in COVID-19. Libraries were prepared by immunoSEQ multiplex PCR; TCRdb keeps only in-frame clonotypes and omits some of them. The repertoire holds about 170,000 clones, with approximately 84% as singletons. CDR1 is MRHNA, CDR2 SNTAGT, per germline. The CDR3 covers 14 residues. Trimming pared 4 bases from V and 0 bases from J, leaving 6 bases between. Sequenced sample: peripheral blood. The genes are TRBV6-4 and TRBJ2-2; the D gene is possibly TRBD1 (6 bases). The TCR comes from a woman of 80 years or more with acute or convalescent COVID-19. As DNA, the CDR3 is TGTGCCAGCAGTGGACAGGCGAACACCGGGGAGCTGTTTTTT. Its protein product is CASSGQANTGELFF.